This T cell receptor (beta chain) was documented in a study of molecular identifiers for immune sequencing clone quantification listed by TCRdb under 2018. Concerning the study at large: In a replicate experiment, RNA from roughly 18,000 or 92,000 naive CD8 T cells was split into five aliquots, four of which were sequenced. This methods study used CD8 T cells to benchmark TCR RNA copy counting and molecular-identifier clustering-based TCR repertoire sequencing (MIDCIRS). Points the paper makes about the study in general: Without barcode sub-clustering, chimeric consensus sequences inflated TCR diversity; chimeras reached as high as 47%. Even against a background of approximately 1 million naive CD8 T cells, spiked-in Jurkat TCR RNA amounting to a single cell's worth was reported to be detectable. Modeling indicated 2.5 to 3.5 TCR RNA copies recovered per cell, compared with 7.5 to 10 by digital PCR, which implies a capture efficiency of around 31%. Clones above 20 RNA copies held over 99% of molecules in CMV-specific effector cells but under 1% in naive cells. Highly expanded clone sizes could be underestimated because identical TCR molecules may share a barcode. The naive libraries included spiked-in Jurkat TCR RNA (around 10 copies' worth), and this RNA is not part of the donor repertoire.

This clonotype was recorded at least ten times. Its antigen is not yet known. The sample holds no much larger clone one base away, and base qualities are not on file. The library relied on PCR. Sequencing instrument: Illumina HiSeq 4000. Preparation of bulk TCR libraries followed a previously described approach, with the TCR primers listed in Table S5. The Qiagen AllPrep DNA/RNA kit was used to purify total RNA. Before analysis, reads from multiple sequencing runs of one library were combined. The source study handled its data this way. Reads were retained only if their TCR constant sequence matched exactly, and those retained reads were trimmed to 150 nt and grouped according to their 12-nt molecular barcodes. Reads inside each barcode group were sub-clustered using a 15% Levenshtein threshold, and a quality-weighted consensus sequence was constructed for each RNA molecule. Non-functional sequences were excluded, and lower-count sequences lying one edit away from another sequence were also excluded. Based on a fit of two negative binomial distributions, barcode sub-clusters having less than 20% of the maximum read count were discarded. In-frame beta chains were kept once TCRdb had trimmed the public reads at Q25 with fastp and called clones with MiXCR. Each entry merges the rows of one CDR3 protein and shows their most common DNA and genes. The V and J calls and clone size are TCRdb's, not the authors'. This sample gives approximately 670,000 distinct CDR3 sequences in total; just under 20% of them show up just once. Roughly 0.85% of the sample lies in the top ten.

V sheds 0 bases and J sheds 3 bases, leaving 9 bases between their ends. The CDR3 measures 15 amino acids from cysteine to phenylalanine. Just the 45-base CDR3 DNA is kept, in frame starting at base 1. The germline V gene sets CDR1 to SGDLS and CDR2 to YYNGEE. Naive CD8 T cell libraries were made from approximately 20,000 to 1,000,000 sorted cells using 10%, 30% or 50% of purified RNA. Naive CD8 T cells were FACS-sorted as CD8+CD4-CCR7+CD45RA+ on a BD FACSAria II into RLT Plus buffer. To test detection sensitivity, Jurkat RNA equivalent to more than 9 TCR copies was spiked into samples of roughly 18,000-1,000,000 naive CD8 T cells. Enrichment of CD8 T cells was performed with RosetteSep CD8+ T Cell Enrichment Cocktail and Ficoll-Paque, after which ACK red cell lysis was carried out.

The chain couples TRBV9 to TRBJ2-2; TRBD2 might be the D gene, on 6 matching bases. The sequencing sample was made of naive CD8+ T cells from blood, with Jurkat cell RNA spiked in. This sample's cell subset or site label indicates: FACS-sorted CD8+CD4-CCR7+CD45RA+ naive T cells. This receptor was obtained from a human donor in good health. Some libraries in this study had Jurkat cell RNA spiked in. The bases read TGTGCCAGCAGCGTAGGCGGGATAGACACCGGGGAGCTGTTTTTT. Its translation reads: CASSVGGIDTGELFF.